The 28 T cell receptor beta chains given below trace back to one sample, sequenced in a study of regulatory T cells in long-lasting Graves disease. Time point reported: newly diagnosed GD, antithyroid drugs for less than 3 months. Construction of the TCR library relied on RNA isolated from PBMCs. According to the study, TCR beta libraries were built with iRepertoire HTBI primers and CDR3-region Arm-PCR. TCRdb passed the multiplex PCR reads through MiXCR, listing each CDR3 protein once. The sample consists of about 430,000 distinct CDR3 sequences, about 15% of them appearing once. These same records also appear under a second study, on T cells in Graves' hyperthyroidism and ophthalmopathy.

This material consisted of peripheral blood mononuclear cells (PBMCs), taken at new diagnosis, from a patient treated with antithyroid drugs. The receptors were sampled from a woman between 35 and 50 years old with Graves disease.

The chain joins TRBV6-1 to TRBJ2-1; perhaps TRBD2 as D (6 bases). This CDR3 is built from 14 residues. Per germline, CDR1 MNHNS and CDR2 SASEGT. V was clipped by 6 bases and J by 1 base, with 10 bases between them. CDR3 sequence: CASRLAESYNEQFF. DNA for the CDR3: TGTGCCAGCAGATTAGCGGAGTCCTACAATGAGCAGTTCTTC.

This clonotype has a count of ten or more. The gene calls are TRBV7-8 and TRBJ2-1; the D is unclear. Trimming took off 1 base at V and 2 bases at J, with 9 bases between the two ends. The CDR3 is made up of 15 amino acids. The V gene's germline CDR1 is SGHVS and CDR2 FQNEAQ. This CDR3 is CASSLVSPTYNEQFF. The CDR3 DNA reads as TGTGCCAGCAGCTTAGTGTCCCCGACCTACAATGAGCAGTTCTTC. Variable domain in full (rest from reference TRBV7-8 and TRBJ2-1): GAGVSQSPRYKVAKRGQDVALRCDPISGHVSLFWYQQALGQGPEFLTYFQNEAQLDKSGLPSDRFFAERPEGSVSTLKIQRTQQEDSAVYLCASSLVSPTYNEQFFGPGTRLTVL.

The chain links TRBV7-2 to TRBJ2-4; 10 bases line up with TRBD1. The CDR3 has 19 residues. Germline V gives CDR1 SGHTA, CDR2 FQGNSA. The V gene end was trimmed by 3 bases and the J gene end by 1 base; junction bases not matched to a gene: 12. The CDR3 DNA follows: TGTGCCAGCAGCTTTTATATGGGGCCGGGACAGGGGGCCAAAAACATTCAGTACTTC. As protein: CASSFYMGPGQGAKNIQYF.

As concerns this clonotype: Likely a read error: the CDR3 ends without its conserved phenylalanine or tryptophan. The chain has TRBV10-1 and TRBJ2-7, with TRBD1 matching over 7 bases. J was trimmed by 10 bases and V by 4 bases; bases with no gene match: 4. Germline assignment: CDR1 WNHNN and CDR2 SYGVQD (reference sequence). The CDR3 has 11 residues. CDR3 amino acids: CASSGGGPQYI. The CDR3 nucleotides are TGCGCCAGCAGTGGAGGGGGCCCCCAGTACATC.

Many counts were recorded for this clonotype. The rearrangement joins TRBV28 to TRBJ2-2, with 8 bases matching TRBD2. This CDR3 comprises 17 residues. V lost 6 bases, J lost 5 bases, and 14 bases stayed unmatched. Germline CDR1 and CDR2: MDHEN and SYDVKM. The CDR3 coding sequence is TGTGCCAGCAGCTTCGATCATCTAGCGGGCCCAACCGGGGAGCTGTTTTTT. It codes for CASSFDHLAGPTGELFF.

The chain employs TRBV11-3 and TRBJ1-1; the match to TRBD1 covers 9 bases. The J segment lost 0 bases and the V segment lost 3 bases, leaving 8 bases of the junction unmatched. The CDR3 has 17 residues. Germline CDR1 is SGHNT and CDR2 is YENEEA. CDR3 DNA sequence: TGTGCCAGCAGCTTCGCACAGGGGGCGGGCCTGAACACTGAAGCTTTCTTT. This translates into CASSFAQGAGLNTEAFF.

This clonotype appeared many times. The chain has TRBV5-6 and TRBJ2-3; TRBD2 matches 7 bases. Germline V gives CDR1 SGHDT, CDR2 YYEEEE. There are 17 residues in the CDR3. V lost 0 bases and J lost 3; bases outside the gene matches: 10. CDR3 bases: TGTGCCAGCAGCTTGGTAGGTACGCGGGAGTTGACAGATACGCAGTATTTT. It yields the protein CASSLVGTRELTDTQYF.

The chain is built from TRBV19 and TRBJ2-3; D call uncertain. CDR3 size: 13 residues. V was clipped by 7 bases and J by 5 bases, with 13 bases between them. Germline lookup yields CDR1 LNHDA and CDR2 SQIVND (reference sequence). The CDR3 here is CASNGGIGDTQYF. The CDR3 region has the DNA TGTGCCAGTAACGGTGGGATAGGAGATACGCAGTATTTT.

This clonotype was recorded at least ten times. V and J are TRBV5-1 and TRBJ1-2; D possibly corresponds to TRBD1 (6 bases). CDR1 and CDR2 (germline): SGHRS, YFSETQ. This CDR3 comprises 14 residues. Trimming took 0 bases from V and 2 from J, leaving 8 bases between them. CDR3 amino acids: CASSLDDRNYGYTF. The CDR3 DNA reads as TGCGCCAGCAGCTTGGACGACAGGAACTATGGCTACACCTTC.

This clonotype was found many times. This chain uses TRBV6-1 with TRBJ1-1; no reliable D call. The germline CDR1 and CDR2 sequences are MNHNS and SASEGT. CDR3 length: 13 residues. Between the trimmed V and J ends, which lost 6 bases and 6 bases, there was a span of 14 bases. The CDR3 region is CASSSEGLAEAFF. In DNA form, the CDR3 reads TGTGCCAGCAGCTCAGAGGGATTGGCTGAAGCTTTCTTT.

This clonotype was picked up many times. This chain joins TRBV7-2 and TRBJ2-7, with D perhaps given as TRBD1 or TRBD2 (5 bases each). The CDR3 has 15 amino acids. Per the germline V gene, CDR1 is SGHTA and CDR2 is FQGNSA. The V gene lost 2 bases and the J gene lost 5 bases, with 16 bases spanning the gap. In DNA form, the CDR3 reads TGTGCCAGCAGCTTAAGACAGTGGGGGAGCGACGAGCAGTACTTC. Its translation is CASSLRQWGSDEQYF.

This clonotype was seen many times. The J gene is TRBJ2-2, the V gene TRBV6-5, with D tentatively TRBD1 or TRBD2 (5 bases each). The CDR3 extends over 14 amino acids. Germline V gene lookup returns CDR1 MNHEY and CDR2 SVGAGI. Trimming cost V 2 bases and J 6 bases, with 10 bases left between them. The DNA for the CDR3 is TGTGCCAGCAGTTACACCAGGGACGCCGGGGAGCTGTTTTTT. Its protein is CASSYTRDAGELFF.

This clonotype was recorded once. Just one base apart from a much larger clone, this may be a read error. The rearrangement uses TRBV7-9 and TRBJ1-1, with 7 bases aligning to TRBD1. Germline assignment: CDR1 SEHNR and CDR2 FQNEAQ (reference sequence). The CDR3 spans 15 residues. CDR3 coding DNA: TGTGCCAGCAGCTTTGCCGGCAGGGGGAACACTGAAGATTTCTTT. This gives the protein CASSFAGRGNTEDFF.

This clonotype was counted many times. This chain links TRBV14 with TRBJ2-5, with TRBD1 as a possible D gene (6 bases). The V end was cut by 4 bases, the J end by 4 bases, with 19 bases between. Germline loops: CDR1 SGHDN, CDR2 FVKESK. The CDR3 is 16 amino acids. The CDR3 loop is CASSPQRWGRGETQYF. CDR3 DNA sequence: TGTGCCAGCAGCCCACAGCGGTGGGGGCGCGGAGAGACCCAGTACTTC.

With respect to this clonotype: Since a far larger clone is one base different, this is likely a read error. The chain employs TRBV20-1 and TRBJ2-5; 12 bases map to TRBD2. Germline assignment: CDR1 DFQATT and CDR2 SNEGSKA (reference sequence). This CDR3 has 15 residues. The CDR3 nucleotides read TGCAGTGCTCCTACTCCTAGCGGGAGGGCGGATGAGCGGTTCTTC. Translating gives CSAPTPSGRADERFF.

This rearrangement joins TRBV11-3 to TRBJ1-2; D remains ambiguous. Germline CDR1 is SGHNT and CDR2 is YENEEA. The V gene lost 5 bases and the J gene lost 4 bases, with 11 bases spanning the gap. The CDR3 consists of 13 residues. The CDR3: CASSPKAFYGYTF. CDR3 DNA sequence: TGTGCCAGCAGCCCGAAGGCCTTCTATGGCTACACCTTC.

This clonotype was detected ten times or more. The chain uses TRBV5-5 and TRBJ2-5; 7 positions agree with TRBD2. Looked up from germline, CDR1 is SGHKS and CDR2 is YYEKEE (reference sequence). V shed 0 bases, J shed 1 base, and the junction held 6 bases outside the gene matches. The CDR3 contains 16 residues. The CDR3 spells CASSLGAGVSQETQYF. For the CDR3, the DNA is TGTGCCAGCAGCTTGGGGGCGGGGGTGAGCCAAGAGACCCAGTACTTC.

Note on this clonotype: This may stem from a read error, because a much larger clone lies one nucleotide away. The chain carries TRBV11-3 and TRBJ1-1; TRBD1 is a possible D gene (5 bases). CDR3 length: 14 residues. Germline assignment: CDR1 SGHNT and CDR2 YENEEA. CDR3 sequence reads: CASSPRDGNTEASF. CDR3 nucleotide sequence: TGTGCCAGCAGCCCGAGGGACGGGAACACTGAAGCTTCCTTT.

In its sample, this clonotype was seen many times. V usage is TRBV6-5 and J usage is TRBJ1-4; D unclear. Trimming took 0 bases from V and 5 from J, leaving 16 bases between them. Germline-derived CDR1 and CDR2 are MNHEY and SVGAGI. The CDR3 sequence is 17 residues long. CDR3 in amino acids: CASSYSTARSVNEKLFF. The CDR3 nucleotides read TGTGCCAGCAGTTACTCGACGGCGCGGAGTGTGAATGAAAAACTGTTTTTT.

This clonotype appeared many times. The V call is TRBV28, the J call TRBJ2-3; 7 nucleotides agree with TRBD1. Germline V gene data show CDR1 as MDHEN and CDR2 as SYDVKM. The CDR3 runs to 16 residues. Germline trimming cut 4 bases from V and 2 bases from J; bases unmatched to any gene: 9. In DNA form, the CDR3 reads TGTGCCAGCAGTTCCATCGGACAGGACTCCACAGATACGCAGTATTTT. Encoded protein: CASSSIGQDSTDTQYF.

The chain recombines TRBV6-1 with TRBJ2-7, with 11 bases identical to TRBD2. Germline values: CDR1 MNHNS, CDR2 SASEGT. CDR3 size: 19 residues. V trimming: 6 bases; J trimming: 3 bases; junction bases outside the gene matches: 19. The CDR3 protein is CASSTPGTSGPPGGYEQYF. The CDR3 DNA sequence: TGTGCCAGCAGCACCCCCGGGACTAGCGGCCCCCCGGGGGGCTACGAGCAGTACTTC.

This clonotype was seen a few times. A single base separates this from a much larger clone, so it may be a read error. The chain has TRBV7-2 and TRBJ1-1, with D unclear. Germline loops: CDR1 SGHTA, CDR2 FQGNSA. Trimming stripped 4 bases from V and 0 bases from J, with 12 bases between. This CDR3 region has 15 residues. In DNA form, the CDR3 reads TGTGCCAGCAGCTCCATTAGGAAGGTGAACACTGAAGCTTTCTTT. Translation: CASSSIRKVNTEAFF.

The sample holds one count of this clonotype. The J gene is TRBJ1-2, the V gene TRBV4-3; D unresolved. CDR1 is LGHNA and CDR2 is YSLEER in the germline V gene. V lost 0 bases to trimming and J lost 5 bases, with 13 bases between them. The CDR3 is made up of 15 amino acids. CDR3 protein: CASSQDREQSYGYTF. CDR3 DNA: TGCGCCAGCAGCCAAGATCGTGAACAGAGTTATGGCTACACCTTC.

This clonotype was detected many times. The chain has TRBV28 and TRBJ2-3; 11 nucleotides agree with TRBD2. This CDR3 is built from 14 residues. V gave up 8 bases and J gave up 6 bases; unmatched junction bases: 7. Germline-derived CDR1 and CDR2 are MDHEN and SYDVKM. The chain's CDR3 is CASLLAGGVDTQYF. The CDR3 nucleotides read TGTGCCAGCCTCCTAGCGGGAGGTGTCGATACGCAGTATTTT.

This clonotype was seen many times. The chain joins TRBV11-2 to TRBJ2-1, with 7 bases lining up with TRBD2. J gave up 7 bases and V 1 base, and 4 bases lay outside the gene matches. In germline, CDR1 is SGHAT, CDR2 FQNNGV. This CDR3 comprises 14 residues. CDR3 nucleotide sequence: TGTGCCAGCAGCTTAGCGGGAGCGGGGAATGAGCAGTTCTTC. Translated, it gives CASSLAGAGNEQFF.

This chain links TRBV28 with TRBJ2-2, with D possibly being TRBD1 or TRBD2 (5 bases each). This CDR3 spans 14 amino acids. The V and J ends lost 4 bases and 4 bases respectively, with 10 bases between them. Germline lookup yields CDR1 MDHEN and CDR2 SYDVKM. This chain's CDR3 is CASSSPGTTGELFF. Written as DNA, the CDR3 is TGTGCCAGCAGTTCGCCAGGGACCACCGGGGAGCTGTTTTTT.

The chain has TRBV28 and TRBJ2-7, with a possible D match to TRBD1 (6 bases). The length of the CDR3 is 15 residues. Germline CDR1 is MDHEN and CDR2 is SYDVKM. V was shortened by 7 bases and J by 0 bases, with 16 bases between the two germline ends. The CDR3 spells CASTQTGRFSYEQYF. The CDR3 DNA reads as TGTGCCAGCACCCAGACAGGTAGATTCTCCTACGAGCAGTACTTC.

In its sample, this clonotype was seen many times. The genes are TRBV11-3 and TRBJ2-5, with D unclear. This CDR3 is 13 amino acids long. V lost 2 bases to trimming and J lost 4 bases, with 8 bases between them. Germline V gene data show CDR1 as SGHNT and CDR2 as YENEEA. DNA of the CDR3: TGTGCCAGCAGCTTAATAGCATCAGAGACCCAGTACTTC. The encoded protein is CASSLIASETQYF.